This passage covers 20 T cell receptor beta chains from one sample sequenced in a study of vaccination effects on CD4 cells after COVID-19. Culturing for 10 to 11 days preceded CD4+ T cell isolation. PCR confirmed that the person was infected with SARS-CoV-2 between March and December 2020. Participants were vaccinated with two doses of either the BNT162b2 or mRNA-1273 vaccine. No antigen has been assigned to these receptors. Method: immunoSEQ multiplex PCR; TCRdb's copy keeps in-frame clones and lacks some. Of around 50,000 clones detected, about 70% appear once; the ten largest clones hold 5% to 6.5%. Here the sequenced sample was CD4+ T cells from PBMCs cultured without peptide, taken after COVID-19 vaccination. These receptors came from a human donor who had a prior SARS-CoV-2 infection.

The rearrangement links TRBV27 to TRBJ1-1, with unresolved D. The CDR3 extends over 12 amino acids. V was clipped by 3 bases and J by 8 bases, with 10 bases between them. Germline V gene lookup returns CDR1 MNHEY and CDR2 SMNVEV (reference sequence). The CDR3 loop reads CASSFPEGEAFF. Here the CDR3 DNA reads TGTGCCAGCAGTTTTCCGGAGGGCGAAGCTTTCTTT.

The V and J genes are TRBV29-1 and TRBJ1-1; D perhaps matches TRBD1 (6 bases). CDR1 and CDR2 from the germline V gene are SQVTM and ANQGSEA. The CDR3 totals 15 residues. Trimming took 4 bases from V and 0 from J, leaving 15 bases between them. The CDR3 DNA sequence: TGCAGCGTTGGAGGGGGGTGGGGGATGAACACTGAAGCTTTCTTT. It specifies CSVGGGWGMNTEAFF.

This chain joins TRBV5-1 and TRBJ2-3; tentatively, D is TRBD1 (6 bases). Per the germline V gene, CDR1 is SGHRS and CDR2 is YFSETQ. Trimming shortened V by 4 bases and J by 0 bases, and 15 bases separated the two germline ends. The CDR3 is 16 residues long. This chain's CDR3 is CASSQQGFPSTDTQYF. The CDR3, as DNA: TGCGCCAGCAGCCAACAGGGATTCCCTAGCACAGATACGCAGTATTTT.

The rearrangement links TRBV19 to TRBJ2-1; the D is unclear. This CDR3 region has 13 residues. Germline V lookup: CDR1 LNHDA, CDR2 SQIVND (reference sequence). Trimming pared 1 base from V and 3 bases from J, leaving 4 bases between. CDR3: CASSIGNYNEQFF. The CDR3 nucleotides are TGTGCCAGTAGTATAGGGAACTACAATGAGCAGTTCTTC.

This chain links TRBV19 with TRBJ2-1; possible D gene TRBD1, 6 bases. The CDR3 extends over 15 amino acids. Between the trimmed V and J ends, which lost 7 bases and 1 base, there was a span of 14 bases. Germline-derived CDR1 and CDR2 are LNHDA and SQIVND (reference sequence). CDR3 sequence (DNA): TGTGCCAGTAAGAGGGGACAACAGTCCTACAATGAGCAGTTCTTC. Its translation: CASKRGQQSYNEQFF. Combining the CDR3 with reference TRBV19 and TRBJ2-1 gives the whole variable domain DGGITQSPKYLFRKEGQNVTLSCEQNLNHDAMYWYRQDPGQGLRLIYYSQIVNDFQKGDIAEGYSVSREKKESFPLTVTSAQKNPTAFYLCASKRGQQSYNEQFFGPGTRLTVL.

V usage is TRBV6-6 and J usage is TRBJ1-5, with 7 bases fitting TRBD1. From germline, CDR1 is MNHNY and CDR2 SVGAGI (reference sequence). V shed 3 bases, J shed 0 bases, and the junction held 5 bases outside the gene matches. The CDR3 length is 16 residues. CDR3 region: CASSYTGDYSNQPQHF. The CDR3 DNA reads TGTGCCAGCAGTTATACAGGGGATTATAGCAATCAGCCCCAGCATTTT.

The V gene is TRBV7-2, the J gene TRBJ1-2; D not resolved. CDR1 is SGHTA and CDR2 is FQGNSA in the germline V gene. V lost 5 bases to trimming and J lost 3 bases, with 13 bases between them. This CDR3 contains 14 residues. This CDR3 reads CASSPRTRDYGYTF. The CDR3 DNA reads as TGTGCCAGCAGCCCTCGTACAAGGGACTATGGCTACACCTTC.

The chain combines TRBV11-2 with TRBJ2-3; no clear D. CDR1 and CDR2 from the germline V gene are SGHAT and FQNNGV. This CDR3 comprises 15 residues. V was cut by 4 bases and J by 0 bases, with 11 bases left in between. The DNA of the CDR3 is TGTGCCAGCAGCTCAAGTTGGGGAAGCACAGATACGCAGTATTTT. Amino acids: CASSSSWGSTDTQYF.

The DNA for the CDR3 is TGTGCCAGCAGCCGGGCCCTGATGGGGGAGCTGTTTTTT. It translates to CASSRALMGELFF. The chain combines TRBV11-3 with TRBJ2-2; no definite D call. The CDR3 extends over 13 amino acids. V lost 5 bases, J lost 8 bases, and 12 bases lay in between. The germline CDR1 and CDR2 sequences are SGHNT and YENEEA.

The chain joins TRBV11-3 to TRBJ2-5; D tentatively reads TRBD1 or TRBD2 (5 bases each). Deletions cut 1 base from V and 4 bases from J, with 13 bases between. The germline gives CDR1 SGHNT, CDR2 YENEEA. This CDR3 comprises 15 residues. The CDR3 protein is CASSLGGTASETQYF. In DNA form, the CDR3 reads TGTGCCAGCAGCTTAGGAGGGACGGCTTCAGAGACCCAGTACTTC.

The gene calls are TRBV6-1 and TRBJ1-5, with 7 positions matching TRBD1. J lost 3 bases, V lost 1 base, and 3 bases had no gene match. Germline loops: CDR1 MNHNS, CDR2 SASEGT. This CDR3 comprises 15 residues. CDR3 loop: CASSEGTGYNQPQHF. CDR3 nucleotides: TGTGCCAGCAGTGAAGGGACAGGTTACAATCAGCCCCAGCATTTT.

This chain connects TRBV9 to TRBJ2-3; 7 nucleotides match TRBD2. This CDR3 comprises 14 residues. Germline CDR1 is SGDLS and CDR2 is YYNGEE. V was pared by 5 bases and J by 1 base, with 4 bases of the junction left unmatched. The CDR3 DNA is TGTGCCAGCAGTGTAAGCGGGGGCACAGATACGCAGTATTTT. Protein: CASSVSGGTDTQYF.

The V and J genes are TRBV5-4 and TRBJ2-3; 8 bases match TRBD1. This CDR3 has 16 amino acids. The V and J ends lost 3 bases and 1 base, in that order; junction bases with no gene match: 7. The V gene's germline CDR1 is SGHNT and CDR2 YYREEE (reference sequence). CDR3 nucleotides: TGTGCCAGCAGCTCGGGGCCGGGACAGGGCACAGATACGCAGTATTTT. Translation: CASSSGPGQGTDTQYF. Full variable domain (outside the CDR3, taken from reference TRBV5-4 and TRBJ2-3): ETGVTQSPTHLIKTRGQQVTLRCSSQSGHNTVSWYQQALGQGPQFIFQYYREEENGRGNFPPRFSGLQFPNYSSELNVNALELDDSALYLCASSSGPGQGTDTQYFGPGTRLTVL.

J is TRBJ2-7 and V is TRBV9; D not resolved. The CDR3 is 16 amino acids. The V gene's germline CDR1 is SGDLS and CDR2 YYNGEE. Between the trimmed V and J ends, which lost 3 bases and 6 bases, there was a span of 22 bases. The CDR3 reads CASSAASPWFFGEQYF. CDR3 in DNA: TGTGCCAGCAGCGCCGCGTCCCCGTGGTTTTTTGGCGAGCAGTACTTC.

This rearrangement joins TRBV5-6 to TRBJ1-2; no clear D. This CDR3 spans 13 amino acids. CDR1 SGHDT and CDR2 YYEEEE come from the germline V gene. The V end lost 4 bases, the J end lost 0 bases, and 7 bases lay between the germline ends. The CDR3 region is CASSLKANYGYTF. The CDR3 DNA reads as TGTGCCAGCAGCCTCAAGGCTAACTATGGCTACACCTTC.

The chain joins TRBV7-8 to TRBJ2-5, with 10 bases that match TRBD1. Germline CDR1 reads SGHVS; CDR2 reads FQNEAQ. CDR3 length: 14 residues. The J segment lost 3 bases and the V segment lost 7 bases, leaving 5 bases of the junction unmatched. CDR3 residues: CASTTGTGEETQYF. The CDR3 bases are TGTGCCAGCACTACCGGGACAGGGGAAGAGACCCAGTACTTC. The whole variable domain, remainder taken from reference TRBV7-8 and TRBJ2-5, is GAGVSQSPRYKVAKRGQDVALRCDPISGHVSLFWYQQALGQGPEFLTYFQNEAQLDKSGLPSDRFFAERPEGSVSTLKIQRTQQEDSAVYLCASTTGTGEETQYFGPGTRLLVL.

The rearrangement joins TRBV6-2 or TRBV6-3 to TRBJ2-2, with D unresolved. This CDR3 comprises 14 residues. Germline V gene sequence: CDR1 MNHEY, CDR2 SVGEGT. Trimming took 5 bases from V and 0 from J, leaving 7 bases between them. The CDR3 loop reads CASSPSANTGELFF. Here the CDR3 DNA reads TGTGCCAGCAGTCCGTCCGCGAACACCGGGGAGCTGTTTTTT.

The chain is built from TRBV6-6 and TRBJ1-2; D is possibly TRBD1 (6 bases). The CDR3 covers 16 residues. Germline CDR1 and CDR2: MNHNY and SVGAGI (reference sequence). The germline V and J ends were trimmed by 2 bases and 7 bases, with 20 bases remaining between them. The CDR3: CASSYPQPWGAFGYTF. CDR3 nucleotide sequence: TGTGCCAGCAGTTACCCACAGCCATGGGGGGCATTTGGCTACACCTTC.

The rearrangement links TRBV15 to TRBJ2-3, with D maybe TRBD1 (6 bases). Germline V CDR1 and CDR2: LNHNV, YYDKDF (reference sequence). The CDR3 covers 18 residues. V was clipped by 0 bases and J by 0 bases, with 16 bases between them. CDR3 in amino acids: CATSRDQYTGRSTDTQYF. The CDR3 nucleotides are TGTGCCACCAGCAGAGATCAATATACAGGGAGAAGCACAGATACGCAGTATTTT.

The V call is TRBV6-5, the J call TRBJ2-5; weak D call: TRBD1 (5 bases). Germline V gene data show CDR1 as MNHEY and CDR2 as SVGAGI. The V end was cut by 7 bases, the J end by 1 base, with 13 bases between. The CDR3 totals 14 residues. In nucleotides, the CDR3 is TGTGCCAGCACAGGGTGGGGTAGCCAAGAGACCCAGTACTTC. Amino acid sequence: CASTGWGSQETQYF.